A single sample is the source of the 14 T cell receptor beta chains below, sequenced in a study of blood T cell repertoires in COVID-19. Assay: immunoSEQ multiplex PCR; the TCRdb copy retains only in-frame clones and omits some. This sample has about 240,000 clones; about nine tenths occur once, and the top ten carry roughly 0.8%. The sequenced sample consisted of peripheral blood. These receptors all stem from a man aged 25-40 years with COVID-19, enrolled during active disease.

The rearrangement links TRBV6-5 to TRBJ2-3; D might be TRBD1 (6 bases). The ends were cut back, 6 bases at V and 1 base at J, with 11 bases in the middle. Germline values: CDR1 MNHEY, CDR2 SVGAGI. CDR3 size: 14 residues. CDR3 region: CASRTGSRTDTQYF. In nucleotides, the CDR3 is TGTGCCAGCAGGACAGGTTCCCGCACAGATACGCAGTATTTT.

The chain has TRBV18 and TRBJ1-5; D gene unclear. V dropped 3 bases and J dropped 0 bases, with 9 bases sitting between them. Germline CDR1 and CDR2: KGHSH and LQKENI. The length of the CDR3 is 15 residues. The CDR3 DNA is TGTGCCAGCTCACCGGGGAGACCTAGCAATCAGCCCCAGCATTTT. Its protein is CASSPGRPSNQPQHF.

The chain couples TRBV11-2 to TRBJ1-3; 7 bases are a match to TRBD1. Trimming at V came to 10 bases and at J to 4 bases, leaving 4 bases not matched to a gene. This CDR3 spans 12 amino acids. The V gene's germline CDR1 is SGHAT and CDR2 FQNNGV. This CDR3 reads CATGTDGNTIYF. CDR3 DNA: TGTGCCACCGGGACAGACGGAAACACCATATATTTT. Full variable domain (rest looked up from reference TRBV11-2 and TRBJ1-3): EAGVAQSPRYKIIEKRQSVAFWCNPISGHATLYWYQQILGQGPKLLIQFQNNGVVDDSQLPKDRFSAERLKGVDSTLKIQPAKLEDSAVYLCATGTDGNTIYFGEGSWLTVV.

The chain links TRBV10-3 to TRBJ1-1, with no clear D. Germline CDR1 reads ENHRY; CDR2 reads SYGVKD. Trimming pared 0 bases from V and 5 bases from J, leaving 10 bases between. This CDR3 has 14 amino acids. The CDR3 loop reads CAISESRAGTEAFF. As DNA, the CDR3 is TGTGCCATCAGTGAGTCGAGGGCTGGGACTGAAGCTTTCTTT.

The chain couples TRBV5-4 to TRBJ1-1; D call uncertain. The CDR3 has 15 amino acids. The germline V gene encodes CDR1 SGHNT and CDR2 YYREEE (reference sequence). Trimming cost V 2 bases and J 1 base, with 12 bases left between them. The CDR3 nucleotides are TGTGCCAGCAGCTTCGGGAGTCAGCGGAACACTGAAGCTTTCTTT. Its protein product is CASSFGSQRNTEAFF.

The V call is TRBV19, the J call TRBJ2-6; weak D call: TRBD1 (6 bases). V shed 3 bases and J shed 1 base, with 13 bases lying between them. Germline loops: CDR1 LNHDA, CDR2 SQIVND (reference sequence). The CDR3 runs to 17 residues. CDR3 sequence reads: CASSMDSAASGANVLTF. The CDR3 DNA is TGTGCCAGTAGTATGGACAGCGCCGCATCTGGGGCCAACGTCCTGACTTTC. Full variable domain (outside the CDR3, taken from reference TRBV19 and TRBJ2-6): DGGITQSPKYLFRKEGQNVTLSCEQNLNHDAMYWYRQDPGQGLRLIYYSQIVNDFQKGDIAEGYSVSREKKESFPLTVTSAQKNPTAFYLCASSMDSAASGANVLTFGAGSRLTVL.

The gene calls are TRBV5-4 and TRBJ1-1; D not resolved. The V gene lost 0 bases and the J gene lost 1 base, with 10 bases spanning the gap. CDR3 length equals 15 residues. CDR1 is SGHNT, CDR2 YYREEE, per germline (reference sequence). The CDR3 sequence is CASSLGRLQNTEAFF. CDR3 sequence (DNA): TGTGCCAGCAGCTTGGGGAGACTCCAGAACACTGAAGCTTTCTTT.

The chain recombines TRBV6-5 with TRBJ1-4, with TRBD1 matching 8 bases. This CDR3 comprises 15 residues. After removal of 5 bases from V and 3 bases from J, the junction contained 5 bases not matched to a gene. Germline V lookup: CDR1 MNHEY, CDR2 SVGAGI. The CDR3 loop reads CASSIDRGSNEKLFF. In DNA, the CDR3 is TGTGCCAGCAGTATAGACAGGGGCTCTAATGAAAAACTGTTTTTT.

The CDR3, as DNA: TGTGCCACCAGCAGATTAAGCGGGGTACGGACCGATGTGAACACTGAAGCTTTCTTT. The encoded protein is CATSRLSGVRTDVNTEAFF. V and J are TRBV15 and TRBJ1-1, with D unclear. Germline assignment: CDR1 LNHNV and CDR2 YYDKDF (reference sequence). The CDR3 loop spans 19 amino acids. Trimming cost V 2 bases and J 0 bases, with 22 bases left between them.

The chain is built from TRBV5-1 and TRBJ1-6, with TRBD1 identical over 8 bases. The CDR3 totals 19 residues. Germline V gene sequence: CDR1 SGHRS, CDR2 YFSETQ. The ends lost 4 bases at V and 1 base at J; junction bases unmatched: 13. The CDR3 coding sequence is TGCGCCAGCAGCAGCGGGACAGGTGGTGGAAAGTCCTATAATTCACCCCTCCACTTT. It specifies CASSSGTGGGKSYNSPLHF.

The rearrangement uses TRBV5-1 and TRBJ1-3, with D perhaps matching TRBD1 (5 bases). CDR3 length equals 14 residues. The V gene lost 7 bases and the J gene lost 3 bases, with 14 bases spanning the gap. Germline V gene lookup returns CDR1 SGHRS and CDR2 YFSETQ. CDR3 residues: CASGTGGNGNTIYF. The CDR3 DNA reads as TGCGCCAGCGGTACGGGGGGGAATGGAAACACCATATATTTT.

V and J are TRBV19 and TRBJ1-4; D is ambiguous. The CDR3 consists of 15 residues. The germline gives CDR1 LNHDA, CDR2 SQIVND (reference sequence). The germline V and J ends were trimmed by 0 bases and 5 bases, with 10 bases remaining between them. The CDR3 DNA reads as TGTGCCAGTAGTATAGATCGGGGATTAAATGAAAAACTGTTTTTT. Protein sequence: CASSIDRGLNEKLFF.

The chain employs TRBV6-6 and TRBJ1-2; TRBD1 matches 10 bases. J gave up 4 bases and V 2 bases, and 4 bases lay outside the gene matches. The CDR3 totals 15 residues. Germline V gene data show CDR1 as MNHNY and CDR2 as SVGAGI (reference sequence). DNA of the CDR3: TGTGCCAGCAGTTACCTAGGACAGGGGGGCTATGGCTACACCTTC. Translating gives CASSYLGQGGYGYTF.

As regards this clone: Compared with germline, one end of the junction differs, possibly owing to a read error. The chain recombines TRBV2 with TRBJ2-3, with 10 bases aligning to TRBD2. This CDR3 region has 15 residues. Germline V gene sequence: CDR1 SNHLY, CDR2 FYNNEI. The CDR3 is CASSELAGGTDTQYF. The DNA for the CDR3 is TGTGCCAGCAGTGAATTAGCGGGGGGCACCGATACGCAGTATTTT.